The subject of this entry is one T cell receptor beta chain. The sample is drawn from a study of blood T cell repertoires in COVID-19. Libraries were prepared by immunoSEQ multiplex PCR; TCRdb keeps only in-frame clonotypes and omits some of them. The sample lists around 84,000 clones; around 80% were seen once. CDR1 is SGHNT, CDR2 YENEEA, per germline. The CDR3 has 14 residues. The V gene lost 1 base and the J gene lost 4 bases, with 7 bases spanning the gap. The sequence was collected from a woman aged 35 to 49 with active or convalescent COVID-19. This sequence joins TRBV11-3 and TRBJ2-2; D gene unclear. Sequencing used peripheral blood. Written as DNA, the CDR3 is TGTGCCAGCAGCTTAGGACTGCTCACCGGGGAGCTGTTTTTT. This encodes CASSLGLLTGELFF.